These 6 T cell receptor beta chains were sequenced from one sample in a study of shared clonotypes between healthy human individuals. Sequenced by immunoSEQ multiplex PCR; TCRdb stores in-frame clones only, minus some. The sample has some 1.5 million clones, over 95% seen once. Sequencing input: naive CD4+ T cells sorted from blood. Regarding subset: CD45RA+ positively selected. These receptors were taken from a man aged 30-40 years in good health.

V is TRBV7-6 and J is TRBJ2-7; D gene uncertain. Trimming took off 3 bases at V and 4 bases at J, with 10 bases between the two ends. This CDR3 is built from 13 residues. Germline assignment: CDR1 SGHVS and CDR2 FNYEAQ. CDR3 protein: CASSFGREYEQYF. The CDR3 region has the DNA TGTGCCAGCAGCTTCGGGCGTGAATACGAGCAGTACTTC. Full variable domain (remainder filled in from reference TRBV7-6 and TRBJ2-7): GAGVSQSPRYKVTKRGQDVALRCDPISGHVSLYWYRQALGQGPEFLTYFNYEAQQDKSGLPNDRFSAERPEGSISTLTIQRTEQRDSAMYRCASSFGREYEQYFGPGTRLTVT.

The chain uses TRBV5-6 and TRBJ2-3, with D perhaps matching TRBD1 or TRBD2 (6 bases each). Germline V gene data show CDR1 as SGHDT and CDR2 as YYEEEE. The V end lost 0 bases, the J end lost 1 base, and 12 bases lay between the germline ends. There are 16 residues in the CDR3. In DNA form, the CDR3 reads TGTGCCAGCAGCTTGGCCCAGGGGACTCGCACAGATACGCAGTATTTT. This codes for CASSLAQGTRTDTQYF.

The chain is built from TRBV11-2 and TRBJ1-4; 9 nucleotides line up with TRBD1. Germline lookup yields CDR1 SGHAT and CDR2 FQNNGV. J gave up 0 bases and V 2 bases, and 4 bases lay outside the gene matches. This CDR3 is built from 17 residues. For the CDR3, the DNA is TGTGCCAGCAGCTTAACCGGGACAGGGCCAACTAATGAAAAACTGTTTTTT. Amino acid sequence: CASSLTGTGPTNEKLFF. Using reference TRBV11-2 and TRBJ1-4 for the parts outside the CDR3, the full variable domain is EAGVAQSPRYKIIEKRQSVAFWCNPISGHATLYWYQQILGQGPKLLIQFQNNGVVDDSQLPKDRFSAERLKGVDSTLKIQPAKLEDSAVYLCASSLTGTGPTNEKLFFGSGTQLSVL.

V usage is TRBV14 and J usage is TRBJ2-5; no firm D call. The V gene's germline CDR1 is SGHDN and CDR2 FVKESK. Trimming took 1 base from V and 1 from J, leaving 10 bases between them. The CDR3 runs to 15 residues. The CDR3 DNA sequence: TGTGCCAGCAGCCAAGGAAGCGTTACCCAAGAGACCCAGTACTTC. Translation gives CASSQGSVTQETQYF.

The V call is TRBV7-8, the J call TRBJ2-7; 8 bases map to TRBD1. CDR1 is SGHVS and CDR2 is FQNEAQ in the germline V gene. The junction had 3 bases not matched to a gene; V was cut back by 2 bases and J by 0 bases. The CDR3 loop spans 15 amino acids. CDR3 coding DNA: TGTGCCAGCAGCTTACAGGGGGCGATCTCCTACGAGCAGTACTTC. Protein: CASSLQGAISYEQYF.

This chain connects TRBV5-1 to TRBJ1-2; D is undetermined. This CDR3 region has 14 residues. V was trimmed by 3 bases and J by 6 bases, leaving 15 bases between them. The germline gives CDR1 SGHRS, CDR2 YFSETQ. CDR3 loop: CASSSRAALNGYTF. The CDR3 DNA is TGCGCCAGCAGCTCTAGGGCAGCCCTAAATGGCTACACCTTC.